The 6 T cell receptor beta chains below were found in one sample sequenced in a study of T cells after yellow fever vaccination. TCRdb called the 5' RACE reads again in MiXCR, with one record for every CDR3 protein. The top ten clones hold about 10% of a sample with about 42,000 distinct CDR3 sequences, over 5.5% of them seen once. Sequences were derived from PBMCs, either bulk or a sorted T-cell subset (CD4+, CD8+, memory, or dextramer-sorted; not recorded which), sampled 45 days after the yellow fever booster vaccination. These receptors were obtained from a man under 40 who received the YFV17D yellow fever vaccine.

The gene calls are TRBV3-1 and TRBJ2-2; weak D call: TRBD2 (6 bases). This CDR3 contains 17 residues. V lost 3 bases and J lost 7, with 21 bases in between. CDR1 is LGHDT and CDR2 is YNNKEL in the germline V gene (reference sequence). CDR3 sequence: CASSQLRSGHFCGELFF. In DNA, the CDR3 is TGTGCCAGCAGCCAGCTTCGGAGCGGGCATTTTTGCGGGGAGCTGTTTTTT. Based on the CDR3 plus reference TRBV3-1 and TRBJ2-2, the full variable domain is DTAVSQTPKYLVTQMGNDKSIKCEQNLGHDTMYWYKQDSKKFLKIMFSYNNKELIINETVPNRFSPKSPDKAHLNLHINSLELGDSAVYFCASSQLRSGHFCGELFFGEGSRLTVL.

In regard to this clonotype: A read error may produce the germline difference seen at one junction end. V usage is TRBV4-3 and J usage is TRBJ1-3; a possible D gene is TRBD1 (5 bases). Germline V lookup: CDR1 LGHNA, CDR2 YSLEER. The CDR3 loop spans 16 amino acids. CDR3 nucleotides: TGCGGCAGCAGCCAGGTGCTTCAGGGAGGCGGAAACACCATATATTTT. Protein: CGSSQVLQGGGNTIYF.

The chain's CDR3 is CASSPNGFTEAFF. CDR3 coding DNA: TGTGCCAGCTCACCAAACGGGTTCACTGAAGCTTTCTTT. The V gene is TRBV18, the J gene TRBJ1-1; D remains ambiguous. The ends were cut back, 2 bases at V and 4 bases at J, with 8 bases in the middle. Looked up from germline, CDR1 is KGHSH and CDR2 is LQKENI. The CDR3 totals 13 residues.

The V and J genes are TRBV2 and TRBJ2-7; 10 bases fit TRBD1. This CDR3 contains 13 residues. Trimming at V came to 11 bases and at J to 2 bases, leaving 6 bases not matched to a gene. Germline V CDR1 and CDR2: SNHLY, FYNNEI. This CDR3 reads CAGRQGATYEQYF. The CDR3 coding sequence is TGTGCCGGAAGACAGGGGGCAACCTACGAGCAGTACTTC. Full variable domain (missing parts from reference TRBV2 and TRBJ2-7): EPEVTQTPSHQVTQMGQEVILRCVPISNHLYFYWYRQILGQKVEFLVSFYNNEISEKSEIFDDQFSVERPDGSNFTLKIRSTKLEDSAMYFCAGRQGATYEQYFGPGTRLTVT.

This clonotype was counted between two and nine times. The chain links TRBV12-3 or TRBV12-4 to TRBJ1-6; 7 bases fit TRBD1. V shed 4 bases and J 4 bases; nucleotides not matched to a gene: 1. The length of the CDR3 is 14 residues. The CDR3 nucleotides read TGTGCCAGCAGTTGGGACAGATATAATTCACCCCTCCACTTT. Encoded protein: CASSWDRYNSPLHF.

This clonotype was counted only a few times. This chain's CDR3 is CASSPQLRTSGKTYNEQFF. The CDR3, as DNA: TGTGCCAGCAGCCCCCAGTTACGGACTAGCGGGAAAACCTACAATGAGCAGTTCTTC. The chain couples TRBV9 to TRBJ2-1; 12 nucleotides line up with TRBD2. The CDR3 extends over 19 amino acids. V gave up 4 bases and J gave up 2 bases; unmatched junction bases: 13. Germline V gene data show CDR1 as SGDLS and CDR2 as YYNGEE.